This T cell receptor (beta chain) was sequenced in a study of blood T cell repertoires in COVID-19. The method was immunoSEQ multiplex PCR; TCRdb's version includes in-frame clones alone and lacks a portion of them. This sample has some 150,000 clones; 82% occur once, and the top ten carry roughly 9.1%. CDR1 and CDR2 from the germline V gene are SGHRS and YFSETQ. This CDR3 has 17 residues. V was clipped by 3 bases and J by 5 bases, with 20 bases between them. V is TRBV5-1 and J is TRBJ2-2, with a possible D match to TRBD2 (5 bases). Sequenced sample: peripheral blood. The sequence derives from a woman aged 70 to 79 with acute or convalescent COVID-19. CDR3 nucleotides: TGCGCCAGCAGCTGGACGGGTATTAGCGTAAGGACCGGGGAGCTGTTTTTT. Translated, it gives CASSWTGISVRTGELFF.